A selection of T cell receptor beta chains follows, all from one sample in a study of monozygotic twins with inflammatory bowel disease. Each CDR3 protein gets one entry in TCRdb, which reprocessed the 5' RACE reads and gives no DNA. The sample has some 150,000 distinct CDR3 sequences. The sample was blood. These receptors all come from a human donor with ulcerative colitis or Crohn's disease, or a healthy co-twin of an affected twin (not recorded which). Each CDR3 is given with its conserved first and last residue.

CDR3aa	v_gene	j_gene
CATSDRDIYNEQFF	TRBV24-1	TRBJ2-1
CASSRLASTGELFF	TRBV19	TRBJ2-2
CASSLEGRNIQYF	TRBV5-1	TRBJ2-4
CAISENPGLGETQYF	TRBV10-3	TRBJ2-5
CAISDSTSGREETQYF	TRBV10-3	TRBJ2-5
CASSQAGPKETQYF	TRBV3-1	TRBJ2-5
CASSMYADSPDAFF	TRBV19	TRBJ1-1
CASSFSGGAGETQYF	TRBV7-2	TRBJ2-5
CASTEAGAKKSYGYTF	TRBV6-2/TRBV6-3	TRBJ1-2
CASTQGSGTEAFF	TRBV6-5	TRBJ1-1
CASFVNTGTTGELFF	TRBV5-1	TRBJ2-2
CASSQDYNGDAAWFF	TRBV14	TRBJ2-1
CSARDQATDEQFF	TRBV20-1	TRBJ2-1
CASSQQGAGELFF	TRBV5-1	TRBJ2-2
CASSIGTSAHTGELFF	TRBV12-3/TRBV12-4	TRBJ2-2
CASSSGWPGVPEAFF	TRBV5-4	TRBJ1-1
CASSQDQYSGFDEQYF	TRBV4-3	TRBJ2-7
CASNGVADYEQYF	TRBV28	TRBJ2-7
CASSLAGRGRANEKLFF	TRBV7-2	TRBJ1-4
CASSRRPFPPYNEQFF	TRBV7-2	TRBJ2-1
CSARDLAGWGRETQYF	TRBV20-1	TRBJ2-5
CASSSYWTGGSAEAFF	TRBV12-3/TRBV12-4	TRBJ1-1
CATSRDEESGELFF	TRBV15	TRBJ2-2
CASSYYRGYEQYF	TRBV6-5	TRBJ2-7
CASSSTRRNEQFF	TRBV2	TRBJ2-1
CASSLGTGEKLFF	TRBV5-1	TRBJ1-4
CASRTGQGVSYEQYF	TRBV6-1	TRBJ2-7
CSARDSRDRVNTDTQYF	TRBV20-1	TRBJ2-3
CASSLTRSTDTQYF	TRBV5-1	TRBJ2-3
CASSHDGGEQFF	TRBV12-3/TRBV12-4	TRBJ2-1
CSAIGTGWKQYF	TRBV29-1	TRBJ2-7
CASSSVGEVQETQYF	TRBV5-1	TRBJ2-5
CASSSDGRLGNEQFF	TRBV5-1	TRBJ2-1
CASSPGAGVGDTIYF	TRBV18	TRBJ1-3
CASSLNWGDTQYF	TRBV7-3	TRBJ2-3
CASSVGQRNTEAFF	TRBV5-4	TRBJ1-1
CASSWTGNYGYTF	TRBV11-1	TRBJ1-2
CASSPKGTGELFF	TRBV11-2	TRBJ2-2
CASSPQREGLDTQYF	TRBV5-4	TRBJ2-3
CSASGLAGEDTQYF	TRBV20-1	TRBJ2-3
CASSGDGSGTMGYTF	TRBV19	TRBJ1-2
CASSLAWWEGALSSTDTQYF	TRBV7-2	TRBJ2-3
CASMGGGGTGNQPQHF	TRBV12-3/TRBV12-4	TRBJ1-5
CASSLAGGGLDIQYF	TRBV28	TRBJ2-4
CASSIWEGLAGVGSYNEQFF	TRBV5-1	TRBJ2-1
CASSLGGTNTQYF	TRBV5-6	TRBJ2-3
CASSLALTEAFF	TRBV7-9	TRBJ1-1
CASGEGAYQETQYF	TRBV7-9	TRBJ2-5
CAISGDRGTDTQYF	TRBV10-3	TRBJ2-3
CASRPLAGGHEQYF	TRBV5-1	TRBJ2-7
CASGRPGQGGNEQFF	TRBV19	TRBJ2-1
CASSWGGYEQYF	TRBV7-9	TRBJ2-7
CAWDPGPSSYEQYF	TRBV30	TRBJ2-7
CASSYDGTLTDTQYF	TRBV5-1	TRBJ2-3